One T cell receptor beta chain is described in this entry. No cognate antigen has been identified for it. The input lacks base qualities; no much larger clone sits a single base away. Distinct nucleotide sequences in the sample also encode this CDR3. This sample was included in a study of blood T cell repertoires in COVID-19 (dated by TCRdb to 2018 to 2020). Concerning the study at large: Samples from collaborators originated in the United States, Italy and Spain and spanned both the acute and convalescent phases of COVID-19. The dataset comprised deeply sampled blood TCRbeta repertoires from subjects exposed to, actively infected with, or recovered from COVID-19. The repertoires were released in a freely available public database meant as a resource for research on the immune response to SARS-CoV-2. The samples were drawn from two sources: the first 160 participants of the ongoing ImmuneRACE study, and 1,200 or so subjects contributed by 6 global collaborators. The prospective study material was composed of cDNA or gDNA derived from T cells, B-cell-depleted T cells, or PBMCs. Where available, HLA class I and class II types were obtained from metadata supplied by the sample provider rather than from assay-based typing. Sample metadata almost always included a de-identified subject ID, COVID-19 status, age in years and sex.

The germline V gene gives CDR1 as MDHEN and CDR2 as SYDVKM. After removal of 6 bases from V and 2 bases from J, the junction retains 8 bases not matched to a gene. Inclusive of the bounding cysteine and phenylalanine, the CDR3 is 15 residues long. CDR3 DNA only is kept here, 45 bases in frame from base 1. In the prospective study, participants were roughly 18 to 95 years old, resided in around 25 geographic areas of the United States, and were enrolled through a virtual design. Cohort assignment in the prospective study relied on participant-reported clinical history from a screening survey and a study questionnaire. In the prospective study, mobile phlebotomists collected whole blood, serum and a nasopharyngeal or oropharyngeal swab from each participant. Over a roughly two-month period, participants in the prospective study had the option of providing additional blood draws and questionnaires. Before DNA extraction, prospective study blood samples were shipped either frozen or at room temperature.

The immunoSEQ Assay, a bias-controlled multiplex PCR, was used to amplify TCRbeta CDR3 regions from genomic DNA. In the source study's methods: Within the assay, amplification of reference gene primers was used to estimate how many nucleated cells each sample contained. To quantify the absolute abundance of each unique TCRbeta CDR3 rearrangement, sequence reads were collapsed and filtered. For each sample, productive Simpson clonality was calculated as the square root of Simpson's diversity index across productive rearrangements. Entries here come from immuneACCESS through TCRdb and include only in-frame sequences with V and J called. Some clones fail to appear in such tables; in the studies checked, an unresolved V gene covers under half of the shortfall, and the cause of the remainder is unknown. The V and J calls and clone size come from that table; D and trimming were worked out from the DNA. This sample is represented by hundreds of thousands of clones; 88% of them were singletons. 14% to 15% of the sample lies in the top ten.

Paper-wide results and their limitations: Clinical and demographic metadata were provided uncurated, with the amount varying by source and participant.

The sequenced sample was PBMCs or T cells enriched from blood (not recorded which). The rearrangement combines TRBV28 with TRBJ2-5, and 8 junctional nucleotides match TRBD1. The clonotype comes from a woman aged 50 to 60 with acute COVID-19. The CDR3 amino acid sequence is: CASSFGTGVQETQYF. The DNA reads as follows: TGTGCCAGCAGCTTCGGGACAGGAGTACAAGAGACCCAGTACTTC.